The subject of this entry is one T cell receptor (beta chain). The antigen remains unidentified. TCRdb's copy holds only in-frame clones and misses some; the assay was immunoSEQ multiplex PCR. The sample records some 1,100,000 clones, roughly 74% being singletons. This record belongs to a study of shared clonotypes between healthy human individuals. Study-wide points: Clonotype sharing across a handful of donors was observed for 4% to 5.5% of naive CD4 clonotypes.

The CDR3 sequence is 15 residues long. Germline loops: CDR1 SGHDN, CDR2 FVKESK. The ends were cut back, 4 bases at V and 5 bases at J, with 17 bases in the middle. The TCR sequence derives from a man aged 18 to 30 in good health. Some clones in this sample may be carry-over from other donors' samples. Sequenced input: memory CD4+ T cells from PBMCs. Described subset: CD45RA-negative fraction. The chain combines TRBV14 with TRBJ2-5; D call uncertain. The CDR3 sequence is CASSRLLGQAETQYF. CDR3 nucleotides: TGTGCCAGCAGCCGCCTTCTCGGGCAGGCGGAGACCCAGTACTTC.